This T cell receptor beta chain appears in the sequencing data of a study of cytomegalovirus exposure and HLA in healthy donors. This PCR relied on a set of 60 Vbeta primers and 13 Jbeta primers. Assay: immunoSEQ multiplex PCR; the TCRdb copy retains only in-frame clones and omits some. Among about 250,000 clones listed, 80% were seen once. V was clipped by 3 bases and J by 2 bases; unmatched bases: 12. Germline lookup yields CDR1 LGHNA and CDR2 YNFKEQ. The CDR3 length is 19 residues. The sequenced sample was PBMCs. The source of this sequence is a girl aged 2-10 years in good health and CMV-seronegative. This chain joins TRBV4-2 and TRBJ1-5; 11 positions agree with TRBD1. The CDR3 region has the DNA TGTGCCAGCAGCCATTATTGGGACAGGGGGGGGAGAGGCAATCAGCCCCAGCATTTT. Its protein is CASSHYWDRGGRGNQPQHF.